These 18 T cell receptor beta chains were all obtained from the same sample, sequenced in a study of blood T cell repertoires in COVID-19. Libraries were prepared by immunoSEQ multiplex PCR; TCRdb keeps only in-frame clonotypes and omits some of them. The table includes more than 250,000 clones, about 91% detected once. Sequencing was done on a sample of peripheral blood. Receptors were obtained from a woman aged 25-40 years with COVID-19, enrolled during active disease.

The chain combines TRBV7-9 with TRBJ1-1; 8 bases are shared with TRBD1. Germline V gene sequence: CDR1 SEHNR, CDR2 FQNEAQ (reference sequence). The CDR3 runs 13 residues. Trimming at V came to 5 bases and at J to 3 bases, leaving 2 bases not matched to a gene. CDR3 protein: CASSTQGDTEAFF. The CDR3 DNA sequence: TGTGCCAGCAGCACACAGGGGGACACTGAAGCTTTCTTT. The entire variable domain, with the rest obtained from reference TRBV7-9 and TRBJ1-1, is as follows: DTGVSQNPRHKITKRGQNVTFRCDPISEHNRLYWYRQTLGQGPEFLTYFQNEAQLEKSRLLSDRFSAERPKGSFSTLEIQRTEQGDSAMYLCASSTQGDTEAFFGQGTRLTVV.

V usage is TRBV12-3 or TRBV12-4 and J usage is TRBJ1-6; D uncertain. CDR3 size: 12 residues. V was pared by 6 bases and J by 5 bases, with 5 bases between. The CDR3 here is CASSQDNSPLHF. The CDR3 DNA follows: TGTGCCAGCAGCCAGGATAATTCACCCCTCCACTTT.

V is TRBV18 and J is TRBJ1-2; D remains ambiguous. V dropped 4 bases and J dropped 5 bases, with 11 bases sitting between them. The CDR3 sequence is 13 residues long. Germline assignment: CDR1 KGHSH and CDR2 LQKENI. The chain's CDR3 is CASSQATEYGYTF. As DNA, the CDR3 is TGTGCCAGCTCACAGGCGACTGAGTATGGCTACACCTTC.

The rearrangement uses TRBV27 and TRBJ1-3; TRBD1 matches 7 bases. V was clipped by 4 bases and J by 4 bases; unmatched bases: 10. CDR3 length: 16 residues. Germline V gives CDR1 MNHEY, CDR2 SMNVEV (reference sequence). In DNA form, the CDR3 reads TGTGCCAGCAGTTCCCTCGACAGGGTATCAGGAAACACCATATATTTT. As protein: CASSSLDRVSGNTIYF.

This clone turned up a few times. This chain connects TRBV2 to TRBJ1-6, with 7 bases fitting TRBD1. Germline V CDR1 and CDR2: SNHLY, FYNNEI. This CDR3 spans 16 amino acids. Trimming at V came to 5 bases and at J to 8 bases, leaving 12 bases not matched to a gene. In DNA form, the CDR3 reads TGTGCCAGCAGTCACCAGGCGACAGGGTATTATTCACCCCTCCACTTT. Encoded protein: CASSHQATGYYSPLHF. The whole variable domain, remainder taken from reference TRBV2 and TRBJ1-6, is EPEVTQTPSHQVTQMGQEVILRCVPISNHLYFYWYRQILGQKVEFLVSFYNNEISEKSEIFDDQFSVERPDGSNFTLKIRSTKLEDSAMYFCASSHQATGYYSPLHFGNGTRLTVT.

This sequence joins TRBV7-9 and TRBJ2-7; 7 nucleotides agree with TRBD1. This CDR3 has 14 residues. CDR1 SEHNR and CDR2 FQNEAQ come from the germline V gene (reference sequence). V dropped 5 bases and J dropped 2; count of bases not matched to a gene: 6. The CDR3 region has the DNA TGTGCCAGCAGCCCCAGACAGGGAACCTACGAGCAGTACTTC. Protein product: CASSPRQGTYEQYF.

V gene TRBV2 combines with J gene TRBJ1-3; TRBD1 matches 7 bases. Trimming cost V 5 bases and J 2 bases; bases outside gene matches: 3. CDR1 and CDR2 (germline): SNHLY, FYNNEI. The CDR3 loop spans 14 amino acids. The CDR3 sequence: CASSTTGAGNTIYF. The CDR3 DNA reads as TGTGCCAGCAGTACAACAGGGGCTGGAAACACCATATATTTT.

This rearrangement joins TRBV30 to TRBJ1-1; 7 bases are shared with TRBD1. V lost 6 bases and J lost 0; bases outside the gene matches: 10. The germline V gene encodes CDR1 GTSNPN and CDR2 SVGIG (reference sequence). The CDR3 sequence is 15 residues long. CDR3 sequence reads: CACRTGKNMNTEAFF. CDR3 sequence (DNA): TGTGCCTGTAGGACAGGAAAAAACATGAACACTGAAGCTTTCTTT. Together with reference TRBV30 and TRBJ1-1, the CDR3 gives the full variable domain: SQTIHQWPATLVQPVGSPLSLECTVEGTSNPNLYWYRQAAGRGLQLLFYSVGIGQISSEVPQNLSASRPQDRQFILSSKKLLLSDSGFYLCACRTGKNMNTEAFFGQGTRLTVV.

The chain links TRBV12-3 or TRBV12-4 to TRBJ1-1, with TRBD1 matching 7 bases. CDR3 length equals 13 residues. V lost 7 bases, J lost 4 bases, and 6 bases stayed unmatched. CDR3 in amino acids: CASKGALTTEAFF. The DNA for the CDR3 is TGTGCCAGCAAGGGGGCTCTGACCACTGAAGCTTTCTTT.

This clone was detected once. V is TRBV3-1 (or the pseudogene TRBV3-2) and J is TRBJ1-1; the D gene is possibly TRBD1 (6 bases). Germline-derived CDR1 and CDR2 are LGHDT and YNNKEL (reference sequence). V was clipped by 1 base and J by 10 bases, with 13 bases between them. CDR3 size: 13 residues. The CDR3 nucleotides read TGTGCCAGCAGCCAAGGAGACAGGATGAGAGCTTTCTTT. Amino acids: CASSQGDRMRAFF.

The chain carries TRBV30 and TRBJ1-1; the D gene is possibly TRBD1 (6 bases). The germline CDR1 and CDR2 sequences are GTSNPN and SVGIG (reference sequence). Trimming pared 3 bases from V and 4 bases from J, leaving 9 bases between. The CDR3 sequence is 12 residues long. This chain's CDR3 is CAWRQGGTEAFF. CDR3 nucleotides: TGTGCCTGGAGACAGGGTGGCACTGAAGCTTTCTTT.

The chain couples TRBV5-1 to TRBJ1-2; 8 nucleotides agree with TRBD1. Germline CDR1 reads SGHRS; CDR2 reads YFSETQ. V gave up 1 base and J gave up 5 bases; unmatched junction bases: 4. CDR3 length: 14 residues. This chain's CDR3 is CASSLTTGEYGYTF. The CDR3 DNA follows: TGCGCCAGCAGCTTGACGACAGGGGAGTATGGCTACACCTTC.

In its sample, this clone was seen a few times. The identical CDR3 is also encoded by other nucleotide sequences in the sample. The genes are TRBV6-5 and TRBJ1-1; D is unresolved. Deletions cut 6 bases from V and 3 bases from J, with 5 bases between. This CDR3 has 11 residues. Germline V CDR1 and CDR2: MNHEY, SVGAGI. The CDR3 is CASRRDTEAFF. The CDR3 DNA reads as TGTGCCAGCAGAAGAGACACTGAAGCTTTCTTT.

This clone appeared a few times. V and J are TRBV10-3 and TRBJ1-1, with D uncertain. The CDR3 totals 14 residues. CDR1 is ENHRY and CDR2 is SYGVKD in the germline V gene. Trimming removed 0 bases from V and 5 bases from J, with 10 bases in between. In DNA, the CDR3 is TGTGCCATCAGTGAGTCTAGTGATTGGACTGAAGCTTTCTTT. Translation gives CAISESSDWTEAFF.

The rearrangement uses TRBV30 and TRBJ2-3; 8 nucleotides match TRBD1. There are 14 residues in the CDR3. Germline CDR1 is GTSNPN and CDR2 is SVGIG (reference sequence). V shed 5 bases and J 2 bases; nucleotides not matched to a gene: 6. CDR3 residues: CAWGGQGYTDTQYF. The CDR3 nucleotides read TGTGCCTGGGGAGGACAGGGCTACACAGATACGCAGTATTTT. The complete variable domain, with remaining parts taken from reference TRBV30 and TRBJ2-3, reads SQTIHQWPATLVQPVGSPLSLECTVEGTSNPNLYWYRQAAGRGLQLLFYSVGIGQISSEVPQNLSASRPQDRQFILSSKKLLLSDSGFYLCAWGGQGYTDTQYFGPGTRLTVL.

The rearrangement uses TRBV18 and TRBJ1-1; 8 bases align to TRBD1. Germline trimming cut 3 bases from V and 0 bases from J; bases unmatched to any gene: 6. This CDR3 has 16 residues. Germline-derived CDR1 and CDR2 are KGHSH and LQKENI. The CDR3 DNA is TGTGCCAGCTCACCGTATCCGGGACAGGTGAACACTGAAGCTTTCTTT. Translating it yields CASSPYPGQVNTEAFF.

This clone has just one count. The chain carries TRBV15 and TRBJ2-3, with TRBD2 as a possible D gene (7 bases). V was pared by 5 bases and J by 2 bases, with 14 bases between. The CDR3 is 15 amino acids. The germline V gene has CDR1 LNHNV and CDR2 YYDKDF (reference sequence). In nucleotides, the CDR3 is TGTGCCACCAGCGTGGCGGGGGCCTTCACAGATACGCAGTATTTT. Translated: CATSVAGAFTDTQYF. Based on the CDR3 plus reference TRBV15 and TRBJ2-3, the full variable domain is DAMVIQNPRYQVTQFGKPVTLSCSQTLNHNVMYWYQQKSSQAPKLLFHYYDKDFNNEADTPDNFQSRRPNTSFCFLDIRSPGLGDTAMYLCATSVAGAFTDTQYFGPGTRLTVL.

This chain's CDR3 is CASRVPGTSVKTSYNEQFF. The CDR3 nucleotides are TGTGCCAGCAGGGTACCCGGGACTAGCGTGAAGACCTCCTACAATGAGCAGTTCTTC. The J gene is TRBJ2-1, the V gene TRBV7-3; 10 bases line up with TRBD2. The CDR3 loop spans 19 amino acids. In germline, CDR1 is SGHTA, CDR2 FQGTGA. V shed 6 bases and J 0 bases; nucleotides not matched to a gene: 14.